The T cell receptor (beta chain) under discussion was sequenced for a study of cytomegalovirus exposure and HLA in healthy donors. Overall study results and limits: Segments of the TCR beta V type were, in most cases, productive about 87% or about 30% of the time in an earlier analysis.

PCR was performed using 60 Vbeta and 13 Jbeta primers. Libraries were prepared by immunoSEQ multiplex PCR; TCRdb keeps only in-frame clonotypes and omits some of them. The sample yields around 80,000 clones, roughly 72% seen once. In this sample, this clone turned up a few times. What it recognizes is unknown. Those who donated were healthy bone marrow donors. There are 16 residues in the CDR3. Germline V CDR1 and CDR2: LGHNA, YSLEER. Unmatched junction bases numbered 8, after V lost 2 bases and J lost 6 bases. The material sequenced was PBMCs. J is TRBJ2-3 and V is TRBV4-3; TRBD2 agrees at 10 bases. This TCR came from a man between 35 and 55 years old in good health and CMV-seropositive. The chain's CDR3 is CASSQSSGGARDTQYF. DNA of the CDR3: TGCGCCAGCAGCCAAAGCAGCGGGGGGGCTCGGGATACGCAGTATTTT.